In this sample, the clone carrying this T cell receptor (beta chain) turned up a few times. Its antigen is unidentified. Individual cDNA molecules each received unique molecular identifiers attached to them. TCRdb called the 5' RACE reads again in MiXCR, with one record for every CDR3 protein. The top ten clones hold around 3.4% of a sample with over 55,000 distinct CDR3 sequences, about 8% of them seen once. This sample was included in a study of early T cells in non-severe SARS-CoV-2 infection. The overall study: Sequencing used unsorted whole-blood bulk RNA, so chains lack pairing.

The CDR3 length is 15 residues. Per germline, CDR1 MNHNS and CDR2 SASEGT. V lost 5 bases, J lost 0 bases, and 12 bases lay in between. The study's findings and limits: Matches to VDJdb favored anti-spike CD8 responses and missed private and CD4 specificities.

The receptor's source is an adult who was a healthcare worker with PCR-confirmed SARS-CoV-2 infection or an uninfected control (not recorded which). Sequenced: whole blood. This chain connects TRBV6-1 to TRBJ2-3, with D hard to call. The CDR3 region has the DNA TGTGCCAGCAGTCGAGAGGAGTATAGCACAGATACGCAGTATTTT. Its protein product is CASSREEYSTDTQYF.